The 29 T cell receptor beta chains in this list originate from one sample, sequenced in a study of T cells in localized non-small cell lung cancer (dated by TCRdb to between 2020 and 2021). Libraries were built with the immunoSEQ multiplex PCR assay. In TCRdb, the immuneACCESS table is reduced to in-frame sequences with V and J assigned. These tables do not hold every clone; where another copy was compared, an unresolved V gene accounts for under half, and the others remain unexplained. The sample records approximately 1,400 clones, roughly 31% of which are singletons. The ten most abundant clones make up 18% of the sample. Sequencing used normal lung tissue next to the tumor, obtained before any cancer treatment. These receptors were obtained from a male donor at least 60 years old with stage II squamous cell lung carcinoma.

This clone was recorded a few times. V and J are TRBV6-8 and TRBJ2-4; the D is unclear. Germline V gene sequence: CDR1 MNHGY, CDR2 SAAAGT. This CDR3 has 13 residues. Deletions cut 2 bases from V and 8 bases from J, with 10 bases between. The CDR3 is CASSYTSRDIQYF. CDR3 coding DNA: TGTGCCAGCAGTTACACCTCAAGAGACATTCAGTACTTC.

V is TRBV19 and J is TRBJ2-7; D possibly corresponds to TRBD1 (6 bases). The CDR3 is 12 residues long. Deletions cut 5 bases from V and 6 bases from J, with 11 bases between. Germline CDR1 is LNHDA and CDR2 is SQIVND (reference sequence). CDR3 in amino acids: CASSVIRGEQYF. The CDR3 DNA reads TGTGCCAGTAGTGTCATCAGGGGCGAGCAGTACTTC.

The chain has TRBV5-1 and TRBJ2-7; maybe TRBD1 (6 bases). This CDR3 comprises 14 residues. V lost 3 bases to trimming and J lost 2 bases, with 12 bases between them. Germline V lookup: CDR1 SGHRS, CDR2 YFSETQ. CDR3 sequence reads: CASSSVQGTYEQYF. In DNA, the CDR3 is TGCGCCAGCAGCTCGGTACAGGGTACCTACGAGCAGTACTTC. Supplemented by reference TRBV5-1 and TRBJ2-7, the full variable domain reads KAGVTQTPRYLIKTRGQQVTLSCSPISGHRSVSWYQQTPGQGLQFLFEYFSETQRNKGNFPGRFSGRQFSNSRSEMNVSTLELGDSALYLCASSSVQGTYEQYFGPGTRLTVT.

This chain connects TRBV18 to TRBJ2-2, with 9 bases matching TRBD1. This CDR3 has 16 residues. CDR1 is KGHSH, CDR2 LQKENI, per germline. J lost 4 bases, V lost 5 bases, and 8 bases had no gene match. CDR3 region: CASSSAGQGSTGELFF. CDR3 nucleotides: TGTGCCAGCTCATCCGCGGGACAGGGAAGCACCGGGGAGCTGTTTTTT.

This clone is medium-sized (0.01 to 0.1%) in the sample. The V call is TRBV9, the J call TRBJ1-1; no firm D call. The ends were cut back, 7 bases at V and 3 bases at J, with 16 bases in the middle. The CDR3 runs 14 residues. Germline CDR1 and CDR2: SGDLS and YYNGEE. The CDR3 sequence: CASLLGGGHTEAFF. The CDR3 bases are TGTGCCAGCTTGCTCGGTGGTGGGCACACTGAAGCTTTCTTT.

The chain links TRBV28 to TRBJ2-2; D is tentatively TRBD1 or TRBD2 (5 bases each). The CDR3 runs 15 residues. The germline V gene encodes CDR1 MDHEN and CDR2 SYDVKM. V lost 6 bases to trimming and J lost 4 bases, with 15 bases between them. This CDR3 is CASRAGTASTGELFF. Written as DNA, the CDR3 is TGTGCCAGCAGGGCCGGGACCGCCAGCACCGGGGAGCTGTTTTTT.

There are a few counts of this clone. The CDR3 here is CASSDSSGSYNEQFF. The CDR3 DNA reads TGTGCCAGCAGTGACTCGAGCGGCTCCTACAATGAGCAGTTCTTC. The rearrangement links TRBV6-4 to TRBJ2-1, with D possibly matching TRBD2 (5 bases). The CDR3 is made up of 15 amino acids. Between the trimmed V and J ends, which lost 0 bases and 0 bases, there was a span of 6 bases. Germline assignment: CDR1 MRHNA and CDR2 SNTAGT.

This sequence joins TRBV23-1 and TRBJ1-2; D gene uncertain. TRBV23-1 is annotated as an ORF whose role is uncertain. The CDR3 runs 15 residues. The ends were cut back, 6 bases at V and 1 base at J, with 15 bases in the middle. CDR3 amino acids: CASSPSDRHNYGYTF. Written as DNA, the CDR3 is TGCGCCAGCAGCCCGTCGGACCGCCATAACTATGGCTACACCTTC.

This clone was seen a few times. Here the CDR3 reads CASSPTPLGSGEQFF. The DNA for the CDR3 is TGTGCCAGCAGCCCAACCCCCCTTGGGAGTGGTGAGCAGTTCTTC. The J gene is TRBJ2-1, the V gene TRBV11-3; D may be TRBD2 (5 bases). The V end was cut by 5 bases, the J end by 9 bases, with 20 bases between. Germline V lookup: CDR1 SGHNT, CDR2 YENEEA. This CDR3 has 15 amino acids.

The chain is built from TRBV2 and TRBJ2-7; 8 nucleotides match TRBD1. V shed 7 bases, J shed 5 bases, and the junction held 10 bases outside the gene matches. Germline V gives CDR1 SNHLY, CDR2 FYNNEI. This CDR3 is 14 amino acids long. CDR3 region: CASTRTGSINEQYF. The CDR3 bases are TGTGCCAGCACAAGGACAGGGAGTATCAACGAGCAGTACTTC.

The V and J genes are TRBV11-3 and TRBJ1-1; D perhaps matches TRBD1 (6 bases). The CDR3 runs 15 residues. The germline V and J ends were trimmed by 7 bases and 0 bases, with 15 bases remaining between them. CDR1 is SGHNT, CDR2 YENEEA, per germline. The CDR3 nucleotides read TGTGCCAGCATCCCGCGGGGGGCCGTGAACACTGAAGCTTTCTTT. Translation gives CASIPRGAVNTEAFF.

This clone was found a few times. Germline and junction disagree at one end, which may indicate a read error. The chain recombines TRBV7-6 with TRBJ2-3, with TRBD2 identical over 15 bases. The CDR3 spans 16 residues. The germline V gene has CDR1 SGHVS and CDR2 FNYEAQ. CDR3 in amino acids: CANSSGLAGGRNTQYF. The CDR3 DNA reads TGTGCCAACAGCTCTGGACTAGCGGGAGGGCGAAATACGCAGTATTTT. The entire variable domain, with the rest obtained from reference TRBV7-6 and TRBJ2-3, is as follows: GAGVSQSPRYKVTKRGQDVALRCDPISGHVSLYWYRQALGQGPEFLTYFNYEAQQDKSGLPNDRFSAERPEGSISTLTIQRTEQRDSAMYRCANSSGLAGGRNTQYFGPGTRLTVL.

Judged by abundance, this clone is medium-sized. This sequence joins TRBV11-3 and TRBJ2-3, with 10 bases fitting TRBD2. The CDR3 runs 18 residues. The germline V gene encodes CDR1 SGHNT and CDR2 YENEEA. The V gene end was trimmed by 2 bases and the J gene end by 8 bases; junction bases not matched to a gene: 16. CDR3 sequence (DNA): TGTGCCAGCAGCTTAAGGAGTGGGGCTAGCGGGAGCAGTGTTACGCAGTATTTT. It encodes CASSLRSGASGSSVTQYF.

This clone rates as large. This chain uses TRBV11-3 with TRBJ2-7, with D tentatively TRBD2 (6 bases). The CDR3 consists of 14 residues. V was cut by 4 bases and J by 4 bases, with 14 bases left in between. Germline V lookup: CDR1 SGHNT, CDR2 YENEEA. The DNA for the CDR3 is TGTGCCAGCAGCTCAGGAGGGAGTAATTACGAGCAGTACTTC. It translates to CASSSGGSNYEQYF. Full variable domain (outside the CDR3, taken from reference TRBV11-3 and TRBJ2-7): EAGVVQSPRYKIIEKKQPVAFWCNPISGHNTLYWYLQNLGQGPELLIRYENEEAVDDSQLPKDRFSAERLKGVDSTLKIQPAELGDSAVYLCASSSGGSNYEQYFGPGTRLTVT.

The chain links TRBV19 to TRBJ2-7; the match to TRBD2 covers 11 bases. Losses at the gene ends were 5 bases for V and 6 bases for J; bases not matched to a gene: 12. The CDR3 consists of 16 residues. Looked up from germline, CDR1 is LNHDA and CDR2 is SQIVND (reference sequence). The CDR3 DNA sequence: TGTGCCAGTAGTCCCCAGGGGCTAGCGGGAGGAGCCGAGCAGTACTTC. This translates into CASSPQGLAGGAEQYF.

This sequence joins TRBV30 and TRBJ2-2; no reliable D call. The V end was cut by 0 bases, the J end by 7 bases, with 6 bases between. This CDR3 has 12 amino acids. Germline CDR1 and CDR2: GTSNPN and SVGIG (reference sequence). The DNA of the CDR3 is TGTGCCTGGAGTGTACTCTTCGGGGAGCTGTTTTTT. Its translation is CAWSVLFGELFF.

The rearrangement joins TRBV19 to TRBJ2-2; D remains unclear. There are 13 residues in the CDR3. CDR1 and CDR2 (germline): LNHDA, SQIVND (reference sequence). The V end lost 10 bases, the J end lost 4 bases, and 13 bases lay between the germline ends. CDR3 in amino acids: CATRTISTGELFF. DNA of the CDR3: TGTGCCACCCGGACCATTTCCACCGGGGAGCTGTTTTTT.

With respect to this clone: The junction differs from germline at one of its ends, possibly a read error. J is TRBJ1-3 and V is TRBV30, with TRBD1 as a possible D gene (6 bases). The CDR3 is made up of 14 amino acids. Germline V gene sequence: CDR1 GTSNPN, CDR2 SVGIG (reference sequence). For the CDR3, the DNA is TGTGCCTGGACAAGGGGGTCTATTGGAAACACTATATATTTT. As protein: CAWTRGSIGNTIYF.

Comment on this clone: At one boundary the junction diverges from the germline segment, which might be a read error. The rearrangement links TRBV18 to TRBJ2-3; D perhaps matches TRBD2 (5 bases). The CDR3 is 16 residues long. Germline V CDR1 and CDR2: KGHSH, LQKENI. The CDR3 DNA reads as TGTGCCAGCTCACCTCTCCCCCCGGGAAGCACAGATACACAGTATTTT. Translation gives CASSPLPPGSTDTQYF.

This clone was seen a few times. This chain joins TRBV11-3 and TRBJ2-1; 11 nucleotides agree with TRBD2. The CDR3 contains 16 residues. Germline CDR1 and CDR2: SGHNT and YENEEA. The V and J ends lost 5 bases and 2 bases, in that order; junction bases with no gene match: 5. CDR3 protein: CASSNRLAGTYNEQFF. The CDR3 nucleotides are TGTGCCAGCAGCAACCGACTAGCGGGAACCTACAATGAGCAGTTCTTC.

The V call is TRBV7-4, the J call TRBJ2-2; D gene uncertain. The length of the CDR3 is 14 residues. Trimming pared 5 bases from V and 1 base from J, leaving 8 bases between. CDR1 and CDR2 from the germline V gene are SGHVT and SQSDAQ. The DNA of the CDR3 is TGTGCCAGCAGCGTTTCAGGGAACACCGGGGAGCTGTTTTTT. It encodes CASSVSGNTGELFF. Combining the CDR3 with reference TRBV7-4 and TRBJ2-2 gives the whole variable domain GAGVSQSPRYKVAKRGRDVALRCDSISGHVTLYWYRQTLGQGSEVLTYSQSDAQRDKSGRPSGRFSAERPERSVSTLKIQRTEQGDSAVYLCASSVSGNTGELFFGEGSRLTVL.

The V call is TRBV19, the J call TRBJ2-7; a possible D gene is TRBD2 (5 bases). Germline values: CDR1 LNHDA, CDR2 SQIVND (reference sequence). The CDR3 has 14 residues. V was clipped by 5 bases and J by 6 bases, with 17 bases between them. The CDR3 DNA is TGTGCCAGTAGTCCCCGCCGGGAAACCCTCGAGCAGTACTTC. As protein: CASSPRRETLEQYF.

V and J are TRBV19 and TRBJ2-3; 7 nucleotides match TRBD2. CDR1 LNHDA and CDR2 SQIVND come from the germline V gene (reference sequence). The CDR3 loop spans 15 amino acids. After removal of 5 bases from V and 2 bases from J, the junction contained 7 bases not matched to a gene. The CDR3 DNA sequence: TGTGCCAGTAGTGGGCTAGCGGTCCTCACAGATACGCAGTATTTT. Its protein product is CASSGLAVLTDTQYF. The whole variable domain, remainder taken from reference TRBV19 and TRBJ2-3, is DGGITQSPKYLFRKEGQNVTLSCEQNLNHDAMYWYRQDPGQGLRLIYYSQIVNDFQKGDIAEGYSVSREKKESFPLTVTSAQKNPTAFYLCASSGLAVLTDTQYFGPGTRLTVL.

V is TRBV28 and J is TRBJ2-5; unclear D gene. The CDR3 spans 13 residues. Trimming shortened V by 6 bases and J by 6 bases, and 14 bases separated the two germline ends. Germline V gene data show CDR1 as MDHEN and CDR2 as SYDVKM. DNA for the CDR3: TGTGCCAGCAGCCTCGAGGACCGGCAGACCCAGTACTTC. Its translation: CASSLEDRQTQYF.

The chain has TRBV23-1 and TRBJ2-2; D not certain. TRBV23-1 counts as an open reading frame of uncertain function. The CDR3 sequence is 15 residues long. Trimming stripped 0 bases from V and 4 bases from J, with 9 bases between. The CDR3 DNA reads TGCGCCAGCAGTCAATCGAGACGGAGCACCGGGGAGCTGTTTTTT. Translation gives CASSQSRRSTGELFF.

This clone was detected only once. The germline gene is not matched at one end of the junction; a read error may be the cause. The chain is built from TRBV25-1 and TRBJ1-1; possibly TRBD1 for D (5 bases). Germline CDR1 and CDR2: MGHDK and SYGVNS. The CDR3 consists of 15 residues. The CDR3 reads CASSLGTGYWTEAFF. In DNA form, the CDR3 reads TGTGCCAGCAGTTTAGGGACGGGTTATTGGACTGAAGCTTTTTTT.

This clone was picked up a small number of times. V gene TRBV9 combines with J gene TRBJ2-4, with D tentatively TRBD1 (6 bases). The CDR3 is made up of 17 amino acids. V was trimmed by 1 base and J by 0 bases, leaving 14 bases between them. Germline V gives CDR1 SGDLS, CDR2 YYNGEE. The CDR3 loop is CASSVCRGSLAKNIQYF. For the CDR3, the DNA is TGTGCCAGCAGCGTATGCAGGGGCTCACTAGCCAAAAACATTCAGTACTTC.

The J gene is TRBJ2-7, the V gene TRBV11-3; 8 nucleotides align to TRBD1. This CDR3 is built from 14 residues. The junction had 5 bases not matched to a gene; V was cut back by 5 bases and J by 2 bases. From germline, CDR1 is SGHNT and CDR2 YENEEA. The CDR3 DNA follows: TGTGCCAGCAGCCCGGGACAGGCTGCCTACGAGCAGTACTTC. Translating it yields CASSPGQAAYEQYF.

A few counts support this clone. CDR3 nucleotide sequence: TGCAGCGTTGAAGGAACTTCTAGCACAGATACGCAGTATTTT. The encoded protein is CSVEGTSSTDTQYF. V and J are TRBV29-1 and TRBJ2-3, with D uncertain. The CDR3 is 14 amino acids. The germline CDR1 and CDR2 sequences are SQVTM and ANQGSEA. The V end lost 1 base, the J end lost 0 bases, and 8 bases lay between the germline ends.